Listed below are T cell receptor beta chains from one sample, sequenced in a study of response to subunit inactivated influenza vaccine. Each CDR3 protein gets one entry after TCRdb re-called the RT-PCR reads with MiXCR. Of roughly 700,000 distinct CDR3 sequences listed, around 14% are singletons. The sample consisted of PBMCs from blood, taken approximately 15 days before vaccination. The receptors come from a man aged 45-65 years who received an inactivated influenza vaccine. The CDR3 runs from the conserved cysteine through the conserved F or W. A D gene is named only where the DNA matches it firmly. Clone size, where shown, is once, few, many, or a class for clones that have expanded.

cdr3_length,clone_size,d_call,j_call,v_call,cdr3_nt,cdr3_aa
15,.,TRBD1,TRBJ2-1,TRBV20-1,TGCAGTGCTAGCCTGGGACAGGGGATCGGCAATGAGCAGTTCTTC,CSASLGQGIGNEQFF
14,few,TRBD1,TRBJ2-2,TRBV5-1,TGCGCCAGCAGCTCGGACAGGAGTACCGGGGAGCTGTTTTTT,CASSSDRSTGELFF
14,.,.,TRBJ1-5,TRBV28,TGTGCCAGCTCTACCCCCGGTGGGGATCAGCCCCAGCATTTT,CASSTPGGDQPQHF
15,few,TRBD1,TRBJ2-5,TRBV5-1,TGCGCCAGCAGCGGCGGACAGGGTGGGCAAGAGACCCAGTACTTC,CASSGGQGGQETQYF
15,few,.,TRBJ1-4,TRBV6-1,TGTGCCAGCAGTGACTTGGGGGGGGCATATGAAAAACTGTTTTTT,CASSDLGGAYEKLFF
17,few,TRBD2,TRBJ2-6,TRBV27,TGTGCCAGCAGTTTGACTAGCGGGAACTCTGGGGCCAACGTCCTGACTTTC,CASSLTSGNSGANVLTF
12,many,TRBD1,TRBJ2-3,TRBV10-3,TGTGCCACCAAGACAGGGCAAGATACGCAGTATTTT,CATKTGQDTQYF
13,.,.,TRBJ2-1,TRBV14,TGTGCCAGCAGCCCCTCGATTTCAGGAGAGCAGTTCTTC,CASSPSISGEQFF
17,.,TRBD2,TRBJ2-3,TRBV7-2,TGTGCCAGCAGCTTAGCAAGGTCTAGCGGGGGCACAGATACGCAGTATTTT,CASSLARSSGGTDTQYF
19,.,TRBD1,TRBJ2-5,TRBV5-1,TGCGCCAGCAGTCGAAACCCCGGACAGGGGAGGACCCTCCAAGAGACCCAGTACTTC,CASSRNPGQGRTLQETQYF
16,few,.,TRBJ2-1,TRBV5-6,TGTGCCAGCAGCTGGTCACTAGCTAGTGCCTACAATGAGCAGTTCTTC,CASSWSLASAYNEQFF
18,.,.,TRBJ1-1,TRBV5-6,TGTGCCAGCAGCCGGATTATGCAAACAGGTCATGCGGAGACTGAAGCTTTCTTT,CASSRIMQTGHAETEAFF
17,.,TRBD1,TRBJ1-4,TRBV4-2,TGTGCCAGCAGCCAAGTGGTACAGGGGCTTCGTGGTGAAAAACTGTTTTTT,CASSQVVQGLRGEKLFF
14,.,TRBD1,TRBJ2-1,TRBV6-1,TGTGCCAGCAGGTCACAGGGGACCTACAATGAGCAGTTCTTC,CASRSQGTYNEQFF
12,few,TRBD2,TRBJ2-5,TRBV12-3/TRBV12-4,TGTGCCAGCAGGCTAGCGGGGGGGACCCAGTACTTC,CASRLAGGTQYF
15,.,TRBD1,TRBJ1-6,TRBV2,TGTGCCAGCAGTCAACAGGGGTCCTATAATTCACCCCTCCACTTT,CASSQQGSYNSPLHF
18,many,.,TRBJ2-3,TRBV5-1,TGCGCCAGCAGCTTGGGGTTCGGGACCCAAGGAGGAACAGATACGCAGTATTTT,CASSLGFGTQGGTDTQYF
14,.,.,TRBJ2-1,TRBV21-1,TGTGCCAGCAGCAAAAAAATGAGGGGGAATGAGCAGTTCTTC,CASSKKMRGNEQFF
16,.,TRBD2,TRBJ2-1,TRBV28,TGTGCCAGCAGCACCACTAGCGGGATCGGCTACAATGAGCAGTTCTTC,CASSTTSGIGYNEQFF
16,few,TRBD2,TRBJ2-7,TRBV12-3/TRBV12-4,TGTGCCAGCAGCCGGGGACTAGCGGGGGGGACCTACGAGCAGTACTTC,CASSRGLAGGTYEQYF
16,.,.,TRBJ2-3,TRBV20-1,TGCAGTGCTACGACTAGTTTAGGAACATACACAGATACGCAGTATTTT,CSATTSLGTYTDTQYF
16,.,.,TRBJ2-2,TRBV28,TGTGCCAGCAGTCCAATGTACCTTTGGAGCACCGGGGAGCTGTTTTTT,CASSPMYLWSTGELFF
16,few,.,TRBJ2-4,TRBV6-2/TRBV6-3,TGTGCCAGCAAAAAGGGTGCGGGCCTCGCCAAAAACATTCAGTACTTC,CASKKGAGLAKNIQYF
14,few,TRBD2,TRBJ2-1,TRBV7-9,TGTGCCAGCAGCCTCGAAGCGGGAATTAATGAGCAGTTCTTC,CASSLEAGINEQFF
18,.,.,TRBJ1-4,TRBV20-1,TGCAGTGCTAGCCCCCCCCTGGGCGGGGCCGGAACTAATGAAAAACTGTTTTTT,CSASPPLGGAGTNEKLFF
18,.,TRBD2,TRBJ2-7,TRBV4-2,TGTGCCAGCAGCCAAGGGCTCCGCGGGAGGGCCGAAGCCTACGAGCAGTACTTC,CASSQGLRGRAEAYEQYF
16,few,TRBD1,TRBJ1-2,TRBV12-3/TRBV12-4,TGTGCCAGCAGTCCAGCACGACAGGGGCCCTCCTATGGCTACACCTTC,CASSPARQGPSYGYTF
13,.,.,TRBJ1-1,TRBV7-9,TGTGCCAGCAGCTTAGCTGTGGGAGGGGAAGCTTTCTTT,CASSLAVGGEAFF
14,.,.,TRBJ2-7,TRBV20-1,TGCAGTGCTCGGGACAAGATAAGGACCTACGAGCAGTACTTC,CSARDKIRTYEQYF
15,many,.,TRBJ2-3,TRBV5-1,TGCGCCAGCAGCTCGAACGCAGGGTCAGAGAATACGCAGTATTTT,CASSSNAGSENTQYF
16,few,TRBD1,TRBJ1-5,TRBV18,TGTGCCAGCTCACCCATCGACAGGGATAGCAATCAGCCCCAGCATTTT,CASSPIDRDSNQPQHF
16,few,.,TRBJ1-5,TRBV12-3/TRBV12-4,TGTGCCAGCAGTTTAGTGCCAGGGAGTAGCAATCAGCCCCAGCATTTT,CASSLVPGSSNQPQHF
15,few,.,TRBJ2-1,TRBV18,TGTGCCAGCTCACCGCCCCCAGGCGGGATTTATGAGCAGTTCTTC,CASSPPPGGIYEQFF
14,few,.,TRBJ2-4,TRBV3-1,TGTGCCAGCAGCCAGGGTGGGGGATCAAACATTCAGTACTTC,CASSQGGGSNIQYF
17,.,.,TRBJ2-6,TRBV10-3,TGTGCCATCAGTGCTGGCAGGTCTCAACCTGGGGCCAACGTCCTGACTTTC,CAISAGRSQPGANVLTF
17,many,TRBD2,TRBJ2-1,TRBV4-2,TGTGCCAGCAGCCAAGAGGGTAGCGGGAGTACCGCCAATGAGCAGTTCTTC,CASSQEGSGSTANEQFF
14,.,.,TRBJ2-3,TRBV4-1,TGCGCCAGCAGCCCCCTGCTAACCACAGATACGCAGTATTTT,CASSPLLTTDTQYF
12,few,.,TRBJ1-2,TRBV6-5,TGTGCCACCTCGATCGACTCGTATGGCTACACCTTC,CATSIDSYGYTF
13,many,TRBD1,TRBJ1-2,TRBV27,TGTGCCAGCAGCATGACAGGGTGGGGTGGCTACACCTTC,CASSMTGWGGYTF
16,.,TRBD1,TRBJ2-1,TRBV30,TGTGCCTGGAGCGCGGACAGGGGAGTACCCTACAATGAGCAGTTCTTC,CAWSADRGVPYNEQFF
14,.,.,TRBJ2-2,TRBV6-5,TGTGCCAGCAGTTACGGGGGAGCAACCGGGGAGCTGTTTTTT,CASSYGGATGELFF
14,few,TRBD1,TRBJ2-7,TRBV12-3/TRBV12-4,TGTGCCAGCAGTTTTCACAGGGGGCAGCGCGAGCAGTACTTC,CASSFHRGQREQYF
16,few,TRBD2,TRBJ2-1,TRBV5-4,TGTGCCAGCAGCTTGCCCGGACTAGCAGGCTACAATGAGCAGTTCTTC,CASSLPGLAGYNEQFF
12,few,.,TRBJ1-4,TRBV2,TGTGCCAGCAGTGAAAGACAGGAAAAACTGTTTTTT,CASSERQEKLFF
16,few,.,TRBJ2-3,TRBV15,TGTGCCACCAGCAGAGATCCCGGGGGCCGCACAGATACGCAGTATTTT,CATSRDPGGRTDTQYF
16,few,.,TRBJ2-2,TRBV7-2,TGTGCCAGCAGCTTAGAGGCAGGGATGAACACCGGGGAGCTGTTTTTT,CASSLEAGMNTGELFF
15,many,.,TRBJ2-2,TRBV6-1,TGTGCCAGCAGGGACCACAGGGCGAACACCGGGGAGCTGTTTTTT,CASRDHRANTGELFF